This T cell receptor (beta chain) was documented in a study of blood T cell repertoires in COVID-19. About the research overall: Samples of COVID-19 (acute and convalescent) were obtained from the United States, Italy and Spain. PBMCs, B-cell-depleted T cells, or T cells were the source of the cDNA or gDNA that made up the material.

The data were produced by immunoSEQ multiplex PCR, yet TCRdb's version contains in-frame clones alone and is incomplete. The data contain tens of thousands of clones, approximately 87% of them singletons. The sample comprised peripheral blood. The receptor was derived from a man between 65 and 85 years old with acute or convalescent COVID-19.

The CDR3 spells CASSQRDTFPGNTIYF. Written as DNA, the CDR3 is TGCGCCAGCAGCCAGCGTGATACCTTCCCTGGAAACACCATATATTTT. This chain joins TRBV4-1 and TRBJ1-3, with D unclear. Germline CDR1 and CDR2: MGHRA and YSYEKL. The CDR3 loop spans 16 amino acids. Trimming left V 3 bases short and J 2 bases short, with 14 bases between.